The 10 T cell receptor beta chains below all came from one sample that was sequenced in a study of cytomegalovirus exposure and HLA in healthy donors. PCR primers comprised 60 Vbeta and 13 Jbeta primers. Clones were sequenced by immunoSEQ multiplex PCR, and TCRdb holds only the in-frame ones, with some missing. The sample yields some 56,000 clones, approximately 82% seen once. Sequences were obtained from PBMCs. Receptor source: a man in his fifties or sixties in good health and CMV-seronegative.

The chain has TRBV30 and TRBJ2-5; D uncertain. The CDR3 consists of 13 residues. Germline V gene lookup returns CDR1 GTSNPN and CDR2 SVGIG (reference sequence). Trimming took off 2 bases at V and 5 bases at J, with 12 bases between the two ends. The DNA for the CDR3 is TGTGCCTGGAGTTCACCCCTCGAGGAGACCCAGTACTTC. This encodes CAWSSPLEETQYF. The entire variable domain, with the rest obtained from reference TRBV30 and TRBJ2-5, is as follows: SQTIHQWPATLVQPVGSPLSLECTVEGTSNPNLYWYRQAAGRGLQLLFYSVGIGQISSEVPQNLSASRPQDRQFILSSKKLLLSDSGFYLCAWSSPLEETQYFGPGTRLLVL.

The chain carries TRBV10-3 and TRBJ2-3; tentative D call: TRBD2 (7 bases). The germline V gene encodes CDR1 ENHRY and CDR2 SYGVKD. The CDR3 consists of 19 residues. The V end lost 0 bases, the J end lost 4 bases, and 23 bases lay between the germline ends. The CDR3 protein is CAISESGRGASIGSDTQYF. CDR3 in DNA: TGTGCCATCAGTGAGTCAGGACGGGGGGCCTCAATTGGCTCAGATACGCAGTATTTT.

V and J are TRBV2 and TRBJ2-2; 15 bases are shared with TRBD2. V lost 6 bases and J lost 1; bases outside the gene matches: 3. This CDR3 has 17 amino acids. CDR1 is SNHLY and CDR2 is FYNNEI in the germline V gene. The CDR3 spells CASRMGLAGGNTGELFF. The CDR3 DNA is TGTGCCAGCAGGATGGGACTAGCGGGGGGGAACACCGGGGAGCTGTTTTTT.

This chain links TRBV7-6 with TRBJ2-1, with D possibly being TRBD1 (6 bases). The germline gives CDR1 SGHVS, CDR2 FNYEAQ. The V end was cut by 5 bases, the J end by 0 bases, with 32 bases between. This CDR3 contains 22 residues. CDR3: CASSAIPMGAGFRPSSYNEQFF. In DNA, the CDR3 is TGTGCCAGCAGCGCTATCCCGATGGGGGCTGGGTTTAGACCAAGCTCCTACAATGAGCAGTTCTTC. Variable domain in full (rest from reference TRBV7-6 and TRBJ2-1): GAGVSQSPRYKVTKRGQDVALRCDPISGHVSLYWYRQALGQGPEFLTYFNYEAQQDKSGLPNDRFSAERPEGSISTLTIQRTEQRDSAMYRCASSAIPMGAGFRPSSYNEQFFGPGTRLTVL.

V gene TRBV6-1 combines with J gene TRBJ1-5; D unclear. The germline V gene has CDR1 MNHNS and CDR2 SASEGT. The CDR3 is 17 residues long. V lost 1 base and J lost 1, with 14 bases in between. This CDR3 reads CASSEGQFLRSNQPQHF. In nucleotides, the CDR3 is TGTGCCAGCAGTGAAGGACAATTTCTTCGGAGCAATCAGCCCCAGCATTTT.

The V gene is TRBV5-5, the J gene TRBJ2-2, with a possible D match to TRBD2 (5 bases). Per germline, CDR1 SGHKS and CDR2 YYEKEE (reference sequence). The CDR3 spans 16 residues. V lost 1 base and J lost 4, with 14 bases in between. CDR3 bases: TGTGCCAGCAGCTTGTTAGCTAGCTCGCGCACCGGGGAGCTGTTTTTT. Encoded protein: CASSLLASSRTGELFF.

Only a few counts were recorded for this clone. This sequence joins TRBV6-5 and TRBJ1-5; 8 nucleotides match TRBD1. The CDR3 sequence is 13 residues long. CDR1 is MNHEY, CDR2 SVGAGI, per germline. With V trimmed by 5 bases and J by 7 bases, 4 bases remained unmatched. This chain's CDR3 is CASSPQGGQPQHF. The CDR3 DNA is TGTGCCAGCAGTCCACAGGGGGGACAGCCCCAGCATTTT.

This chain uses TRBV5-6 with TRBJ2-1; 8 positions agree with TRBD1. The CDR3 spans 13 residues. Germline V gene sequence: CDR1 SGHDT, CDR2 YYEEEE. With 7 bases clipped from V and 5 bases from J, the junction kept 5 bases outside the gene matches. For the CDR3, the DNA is TGTGCCAGCGGCAGGGGGCAAAACAATGAGCAGTTCTTC. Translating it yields CASGRGQNNEQFF.

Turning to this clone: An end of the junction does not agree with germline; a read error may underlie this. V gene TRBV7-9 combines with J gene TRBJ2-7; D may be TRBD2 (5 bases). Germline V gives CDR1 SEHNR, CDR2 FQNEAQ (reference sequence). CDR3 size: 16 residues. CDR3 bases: TGTGCCAACAGCTTAACCCCGCGGGCAGGTACCTACGAGCAGTACTTC. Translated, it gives CANSLTPRAGTYEQYF.

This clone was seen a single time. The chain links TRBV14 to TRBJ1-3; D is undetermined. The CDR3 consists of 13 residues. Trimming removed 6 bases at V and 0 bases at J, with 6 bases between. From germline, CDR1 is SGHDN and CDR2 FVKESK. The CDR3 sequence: CASRASSGNTIYF. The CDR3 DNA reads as TGTGCCAGCAGAGCCTCCTCTGGAAACACCATATATTTT.